This T cell receptor (beta chain) comes out of a study of CD8 T cells in Susac syndrome. The germline V gene encodes CDR1 MDHEN and CDR2 SYDVKM. The CDR3 sequence is 14 residues long. Trimming pared 7 bases from V and 8 bases from J, leaving 18 bases between. Findings of the study overall: That the number of individuals in its TCR sequencing and HLA analysis was relatively small was acknowledged by the study.

RNA totalling about 0.45 to 1 ug underwent reverse transcription with random hexamers. Amplification of TCR beta CDR3 used immunoSEQ multiplex PCR across 54 Vbeta and 13 Jbeta. Using its own MiXCR run on the immunoSEQ multiplex PCR reads, TCRdb lists one record per CDR3 protein. The table has a few hundred thousand distinct CDR3 sequences, approximately 84% seen once. Negative isolation yielded CD8+ and CD4+ T cells; FACS enriched TEMRA cells. The count of this clonotype is one. What it recognizes is unknown. Input material: CD8+ T cells from PBMCs. The TCR comes from a human donor with multiple sclerosis. V gene TRBV28 combines with J gene TRBJ2-1; tentatively, D is TRBD1 or TRBD2 (6 bases each). The CDR3 DNA follows: TGTGCCAGCACCCTGGGGGGCGAATCGCATGAGCAGTTCTTC. Translated, it gives CASTLGGESHEQFF.